This T cell receptor beta chain is drawn from a study of blood T cell repertoires in COVID-19. Study as a whole: The origin of the acute and convalescent COVID-19 samples was the United States, Italy and Spain.

Cohorts were determined from participant-reported clinical history. Assay used: immunoSEQ multiplex PCR; TCRdb lists only in-frame clones, some missing. The table lists some 160,000 clones, roughly 88% of them singletons, with about 6.6% in the top ten. The source is a woman in her fifties or sixties who had recovered from COVID-19. Sequencing input: PBMCs or T cells enriched from blood (not recorded which).

CDR3 bases: TGTGCCAGCAGCTCTTCCCGCCAGGGCAATTCACCCCTCCACTTT. Protein sequence: CASSSSRQGNSPLHF. The V and J genes are TRBV5-5 and TRBJ1-6; D is possibly TRBD1 (5 bases). The germline V gene encodes CDR1 SGHKS and CDR2 YYEKEE (reference sequence). The CDR3 consists of 15 residues. Deletions cut 3 bases from V and 7 bases from J, with 14 bases between.